These 24 T cell receptor beta chains came from one sample sequenced in a study of shared clonotypes between healthy human individuals. TCRdb's copy holds only in-frame clones and misses some; the assay was immunoSEQ multiplex PCR. In the table there are under 600,000 clones, around 97% of which are singletons. Sequencing input: naive CD4+ T cells sorted from blood. The subset: CD45RA+ positively selected. The receptors shown here come from a woman aged 30 to 39 in good health.

J is TRBJ2-5 and V is TRBV18; 8 bases map to TRBD1. The CDR3 sequence is 15 residues long. Trimming took 1 base from V and 4 from J; bases not matched to a gene: 5. CDR1 and CDR2 (germline): KGHSH, LQKENI. The CDR3 spells CASSPLVQGGETQYF. CDR3 nucleotides: TGTGCCAGCTCACCACTGGTACAGGGGGGAGAGACCCAGTACTTC.

J is TRBJ2-2 and V is TRBV7-9; 14 bases line up with TRBD2. V shed 11 bases, J shed 8 bases, and the junction held 4 bases outside the gene matches. This CDR3 is 13 amino acids long. The germline CDR1 and CDR2 sequences are SEHNR and FQNEAQ (reference sequence). CDR3 sequence (DNA): TGTGCCCCGGGACTAGCGGGAGAGGGGGAGCTGTTTTTT. As protein: CAPGLAGEGELFF.

The J gene is TRBJ1-1, the V gene TRBV6-5; D may be TRBD1 (6 bases). V lost 6 bases, J lost 1 base, and 12 bases lay in between. The CDR3 covers 14 residues. Germline V gene lookup returns CDR1 MNHEY and CDR2 SVGAGI. The CDR3 loop is CASRRGHANTEAFF. The CDR3 DNA sequence: TGTGCCAGCAGAAGGGGACATGCGAACACTGAAGCTTTCTTT.

This sequence joins TRBV9 and TRBJ2-5, with D perhaps TRBD1 (5 bases). Germline V gene data show CDR1 as SGDLS and CDR2 as YYNGEE. The V and J ends lost 6 bases and 5 bases respectively, with 20 bases between them. The CDR3 length is 15 residues. CDR3 loop: CASTLTADSGETQYF. CDR3 bases: TGTGCCAGCACCCTTACGGCCGACAGTGGTGAGACCCAGTACTTC.

Regarding this clone: The identical CDR3 is also encoded by other nucleotide sequences in the sample. This rearrangement joins TRBV28 to TRBJ2-2; weak D call: TRBD1 (6 bases). The CDR3 contains 14 residues. The ends were cut back, 6 bases at V and 0 bases at J, with 8 bases in the middle. The germline V gene encodes CDR1 MDHEN and CDR2 SYDVKM. CDR3 loop: CASRTGANTGELFF. The CDR3 coding sequence is TGTGCCAGCAGGACAGGCGCGAACACCGGGGAGCTGTTTTTT.

The CDR3 coding sequence is TGTGCCAGCAGTTACCACACAGATACGCAGTATTTT. It yields the protein CASSYHTDTQYF. This chain links TRBV2 with TRBJ2-3; D not resolved. The CDR3 extends over 12 amino acids. The ends were cut back, 5 bases at V and 2 bases at J, with 5 bases in the middle. The germline CDR1 and CDR2 sequences are SNHLY and FYNNEI.

The rearrangement uses TRBV5-1 and TRBJ1-3, with D hard to call. The CDR3 contains 15 residues. Trimming removed 0 bases from V and 2 bases from J, with 9 bases in between. Per the germline V gene, CDR1 is SGHRS and CDR2 is YFSETQ. CDR3 DNA: TGCGCCAGCAGCTTGGATGGGAGGGCTGGAAACACCATATATTTT. Its translation: CASSLDGRAGNTIYF.

CDR3 sequence: CASSPGMGAGTEAFF. Written as DNA, the CDR3 is TGTGCCAGCTCACCAGGTATGGGGGCAGGTACTGAAGCTTTCTTT. The chain carries TRBV18 and TRBJ1-1, with a possible D match to TRBD1 (6 bases). The V gene's germline CDR1 is KGHSH and CDR2 LQKENI. The CDR3 loop spans 15 amino acids. V was cut by 2 bases and J by 5 bases, with 15 bases left in between.

This chain uses TRBV5-4 with TRBJ1-4, with TRBD1 matching 9 bases. The CDR3 totals 17 residues. Germline loops: CDR1 SGHNT, CDR2 YYREEE (reference sequence). Trimming took 1 base from V and 2 from J; bases not matched to a gene: 6. For the CDR3, the DNA is TGTGCCAGCAGCTTGTCCGGGACAGGGAGGACTAATGAAAAACTGTTTTTT. This translates into CASSLSGTGRTNEKLFF.

The chain links TRBV9 to TRBJ2-3, with D unclear. V gave up 4 bases and J gave up 4 bases, with 7 bases separating them. CDR1 is SGDLS and CDR2 is YYNGEE in the germline V gene. This CDR3 is built from 12 residues. The CDR3 region is CASSWSSDTQYF. In DNA, the CDR3 is TGTGCCAGCAGCTGGTCCTCAGATACGCAGTATTTT. Using reference TRBV9 and TRBJ2-3 for the parts outside the CDR3, the full variable domain is DSGVTQTPKHLITATGQRVTLRCSPRSGDLSVYWYQQSLDQGLQFLIQYYNGEERAKGNILERFSAQQFPDLHSELNLSSLELGDSALYFCASSWSSDTQYFGPGTRLTVL.

This clone was observed a few times. This chain connects TRBV5-1 to TRBJ2-1; 8 nucleotides line up with TRBD2. With 4 bases clipped from V and 8 bases from J, the junction kept 14 bases outside the gene matches. The CDR3 spans 16 residues. Germline loops: CDR1 SGHRS, CDR2 YFSETQ. CDR3 nucleotide sequence: TGCGCCAGCAGCCTTGCGATCCAGCGGGAGACCGATGAGCAGTTCTTC. Translated, it gives CASSLAIQRETDEQFF. The full variable domain, completed using reference TRBV5-1 and TRBJ2-1, is KAGVTQTPRYLIKTRGQQVTLSCSPISGHRSVSWYQQTPGQGLQFLFEYFSETQRNKGNFPGRFSGRQFSNSRSEMNVSTLELGDSALYLCASSLAIQRETDEQFFGPGTRLTVL.

The rearrangement uses TRBV6-6 and TRBJ2-2; 8 nucleotides line up with TRBD1. Germline V gene lookup returns CDR1 MNHNY and CDR2 SVGAGI (reference sequence). Germline trimming cut 6 bases from V and 5 bases from J; bases unmatched to any gene: 8. The CDR3 length is 15 residues. The CDR3 DNA is TGTGCCAGCAGCCGGACAGGGTTTGGGACCGGGGAGCTGTTTTTT. Amino acid sequence: CASSRTGFGTGELFF.

The rearrangement uses TRBV15 and TRBJ2-5, with D perhaps matching TRBD1 or TRBD2 (6 bases each). The V gene lost 11 bases and the J gene lost 0 bases, with 19 bases spanning the gap. Germline CDR1 and CDR2: LNHNV and YYDKDF (reference sequence). The CDR3 covers 15 residues. CDR3 in amino acids: CAALGGGGDQETQYF. As DNA, the CDR3 is TGTGCCGCTCTGGGGGGCGGCGGGGACCAAGAGACCCAGTACTTC.

V gene TRBV10-3 combines with J gene TRBJ2-5, with TRBD2 as a possible D gene (7 bases). This CDR3 is 18 amino acids long. Germline V gene sequence: CDR1 ENHRY, CDR2 SYGVKD. Trimming took 10 bases from V and 1 from J, leaving 28 bases between them. This chain's CDR3 is CATGPGATVAGRQETQYF. The CDR3 nucleotides are TGTGCCACCGGTCCAGGGGCGACGGTAGCGGGTCGCCAAGAGACCCAGTACTTC.

The V and J genes are TRBV5-6 and TRBJ2-1, with D possibly TRBD1 on 5 matching bases. CDR1 and CDR2 from the germline V gene are SGHDT and YYEEEE. V lost 6 bases, J lost 1 base, and 14 bases lay in between. CDR3 length: 15 residues. The CDR3 DNA reads TGTGCCAGCATCACTCAGGGTATGTCCTACAATGAGCAGTTCTTC. Protein sequence: CASITQGMSYNEQFF. Full variable domain (remainder filled in from reference TRBV5-6 and TRBJ2-1): DAGVTQSPTHLIKTRGQQVTLRCSPKSGHDTVSWYQQALGQGPQFIFQYYEEEERQRGNFPDRFSGHQFPNYSSELNVNALLLGDSALYLCASITQGMSYNEQFFGPGTRLTVL.

The V and J genes are TRBV11-3 and TRBJ2-7; D ambiguous. Germline V CDR1 and CDR2: SGHNT, YENEEA. Trimming shortened V by 1 base and J by 2 bases, and 12 bases separated the two germline ends. The CDR3 runs to 15 residues. The CDR3 DNA follows: TGTGCCAGCAGCTTAGGCCCCTCCACCACCTACGAGCAGTACTTC. Protein product: CASSLGPSTTYEQYF.

The genes are TRBV5-1 and TRBJ1-1; D not certain. The CDR3 is made up of 13 amino acids. Germline loops: CDR1 SGHRS, CDR2 YFSETQ. Trimming left V 0 bases short and J 5 bases short, with 8 bases between. CDR3 bases: TGCGCCAGCAGCTTGGCCCCACGGACTGAAGCTTTCTTT. Its translation is CASSLAPRTEAFF.

CDR3 sequence: CASSQRLGNEQFF. In DNA form, the CDR3 reads TGTGCCAGCAGCCAAAGACTGGGGAATGAGCAGTTCTTC. The rearrangement uses TRBV5-6 and TRBJ2-1; D is uncertain. The germline V gene has CDR1 SGHDT and CDR2 YYEEEE. The CDR3 is 13 amino acids. V gave up 4 bases and J gave up 7 bases, with 12 bases separating them.

This clone was recorded once. J is TRBJ2-6 and V is TRBV27, with D possibly matching TRBD1 (6 bases). The CDR3 covers 18 residues. V was trimmed by 7 bases and J by 0 bases, leaving 19 bases between them. Germline CDR1 is MNHEY and CDR2 is SMNVEV (reference sequence). The CDR3 protein is CASTPLTGLLSGANVLTF. The CDR3 nucleotides are TGTGCCAGCACCCCATTAACAGGGTTACTCTCTGGGGCCAACGTCCTGACTTTC.

The chain is built from TRBV28 and TRBJ1-5; D gene uncertain. The CDR3 extends over 14 amino acids. In germline, CDR1 is MDHEN, CDR2 SYDVKM. V lost 3 bases and J lost 7, with 13 bases in between. The DNA for the CDR3 is TGTGCCAGCAGTTTTCGGGTCCTCCTCCAGCCCCAGCATTTT. Translation gives CASSFRVLLQPQHF.

The J gene is TRBJ2-7, the V gene TRBV10-2, with TRBD2 matching over 11 bases. V lost 7 bases and J lost 0; bases outside the gene matches: 8. Germline CDR1 WSHSY, CDR2 SAAADI. The CDR3 contains 16 residues. The chain's CDR3 is CASKGLAGLYSYEQYF. CDR3 in DNA: TGCGCCAGCAAAGGACTAGCGGGCCTCTACTCCTACGAGCAGTACTTC.

The CDR3 DNA is TGTGCCGGGGACTCAGGGACCGACGAGCAGTACTTC. This codes for CAGDSGTDEQYF. The rearrangement uses TRBV14 and TRBJ2-7; D is possibly TRBD2 (6 bases). V lost 11 bases, J lost 5 bases, and 16 bases lay in between. This CDR3 has 12 residues. Germline CDR1 reads SGHDN; CDR2 reads FVKESK.

The V and J genes are TRBV2 and TRBJ1-5; D is perhaps TRBD1 (6 bases). CDR1 and CDR2 (germline): SNHLY, FYNNEI. The V end lost 7 bases, the J end lost 0 bases, and 13 bases lay between the germline ends. This CDR3 is 15 amino acids long. The DNA of the CDR3 is TGTGCCAGCAACGACAGGCCTTATAGCAATCAGCCCCAGCATTTT. It translates to CASNDRPYSNQPQHF.

This rearrangement joins TRBV19 to TRBJ2-7; weak D call: TRBD2 (6 bases). Trimming stripped 7 bases from V and 1 base from J, with 14 bases between. The CDR3 sequence is 14 residues long. From germline, CDR1 is LNHDA and CDR2 SQIVND (reference sequence). The CDR3 DNA is TGTGCCAGTACCCCCGGAGGGAATTCCTACGAGCAGTACTTC. It yields the protein CASTPGGNSYEQYF.